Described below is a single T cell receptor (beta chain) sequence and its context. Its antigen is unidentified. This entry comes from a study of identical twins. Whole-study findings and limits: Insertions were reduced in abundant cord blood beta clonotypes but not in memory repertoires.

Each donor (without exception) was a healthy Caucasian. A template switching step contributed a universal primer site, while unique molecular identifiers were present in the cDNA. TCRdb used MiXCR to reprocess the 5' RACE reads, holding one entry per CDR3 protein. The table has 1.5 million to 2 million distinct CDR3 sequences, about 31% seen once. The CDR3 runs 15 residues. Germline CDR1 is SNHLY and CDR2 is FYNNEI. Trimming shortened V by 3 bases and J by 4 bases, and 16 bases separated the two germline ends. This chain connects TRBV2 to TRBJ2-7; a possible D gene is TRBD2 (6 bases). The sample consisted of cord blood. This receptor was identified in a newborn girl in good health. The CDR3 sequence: CASSEGLRVGYEQYF. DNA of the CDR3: TGTGCCAGCAGTGAGGGACTCCGTGTGGGGTACGAGCAGTACTTC.